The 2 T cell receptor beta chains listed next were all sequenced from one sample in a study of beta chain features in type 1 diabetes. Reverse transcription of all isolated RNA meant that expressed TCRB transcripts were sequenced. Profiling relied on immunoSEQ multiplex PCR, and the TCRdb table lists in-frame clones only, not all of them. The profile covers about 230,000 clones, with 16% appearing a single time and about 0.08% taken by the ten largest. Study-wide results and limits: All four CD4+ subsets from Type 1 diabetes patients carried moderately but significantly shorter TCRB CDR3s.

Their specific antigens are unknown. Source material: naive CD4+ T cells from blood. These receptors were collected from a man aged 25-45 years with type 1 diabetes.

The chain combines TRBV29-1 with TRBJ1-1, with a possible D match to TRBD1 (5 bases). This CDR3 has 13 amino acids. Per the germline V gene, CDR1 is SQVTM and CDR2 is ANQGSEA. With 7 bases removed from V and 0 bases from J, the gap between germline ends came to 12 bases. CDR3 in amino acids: CSATQVMNTEAFF. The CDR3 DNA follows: TGCAGCGCGACACAGGTGATGAACACTGAAGCTTTCTTT.

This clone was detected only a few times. The CDR3 DNA sequence: TGTGCCAGCAGCGTAGCTGGGCCCGGAGAGACCCAGTACTTC. Amino acids: CASSVAGPGETQYF. The rearrangement joins TRBV9 to TRBJ2-5; D gene uncertain. The CDR3 is 14 residues long. The germline gives CDR1 SGDLS, CDR2 YYNGEE. The ends were cut back, 0 bases at V and 4 bases at J, with 10 bases in the middle.